The 10 T cell receptor beta chains listed next were all sequenced from one sample in a study of T cell responses to AZD1222 COVID-19 vaccine. The data were produced by immunoSEQ multiplex PCR, yet TCRdb's version contains in-frame clones alone and is incomplete. The table has more than 95,000 clones, more than 75% seen once. The sample here was peripheral blood, taken 28 days after the second dose of the MenACWY control vaccine. The receptors derive from an adult who received the MenACWY meningococcal vaccine as a control.

The genes are TRBV5-4 and TRBJ2-3; D remains ambiguous. The CDR3 is 16 amino acids. The V and J ends lost 4 bases and 4 bases respectively, with 19 bases between them. Germline V gives CDR1 SGHNT, CDR2 YYREEE (reference sequence). This CDR3 reads CASSPGATSEADTQYF. In nucleotides, the CDR3 is TGTGCCAGCAGCCCGGGCGCCACAAGCGAAGCAGATACGCAGTATTTT. Full variable domain (rest looked up from reference TRBV5-4 and TRBJ2-3): ETGVTQSPTHLIKTRGQQVTLRCSSQSGHNTVSWYQQALGQGPQFIFQYYREEENGRGNFPPRFSGLQFPNYSSELNVNALELDDSALYLCASSPGATSEADTQYFGPGTRLTVL.

The chain employs TRBV7-8 and TRBJ1-1; 7 positions match TRBD1. Germline V gene data show CDR1 as SGHVS and CDR2 as FQNEAQ. This CDR3 region has 15 residues. After removal of 5 bases from V and 2 bases from J, the junction contained 8 bases not matched to a gene. The CDR3 reads CASSRGGQLNTEAFF. The CDR3 nucleotides are TGTGCCAGCAGCAGAGGGGGACAGCTAAACACTGAAGCTTTCTTT.

V gene TRBV5-6 combines with J gene TRBJ2-7; D might be TRBD1 (7 bases). Looked up from germline, CDR1 is SGHDT and CDR2 is YYEEEE. The CDR3 consists of 14 residues. Trimming left V 3 bases short and J 3 bases short, with 13 bases between. CDR3 loop: CASSSQGGFYEQYF. The CDR3 nucleotides read TGTGCCAGCAGCTCCCAGGGGGGATTCTACGAGCAGTACTTC.

This clone was observed a single time. The chain combines TRBV7-2 with TRBJ2-1; D ambiguous. Germline V gives CDR1 SGHTA, CDR2 FQGNSA. This CDR3 region has 15 residues. With 1 base removed from V and 10 bases from J, the gap between germline ends came to 17 bases. The CDR3 spells CASSLDPAYGSEQFF. CDR3 DNA: TGTGCCAGCAGCTTAGATCCGGCCTACGGCTCGGAGCAGTTCTTC. Together with reference TRBV7-2 and TRBJ2-1, the CDR3 gives the full variable domain: GAGVSQSPSNKVTEKGKDVELRCDPISGHTALYWYRQSLGQGLEFLIYFQGNSAPDKSGLPSDRFSAERTGGSVSTLTIQRTQQEDSAVYLCASSLDPAYGSEQFFGPGTRLTVL.

V and J are TRBV5-1 and TRBJ1-1; D gene unclear. The germline gives CDR1 SGHRS, CDR2 YFSETQ. V gave up 5 bases and J gave up 5 bases, with 16 bases separating them. This CDR3 contains 14 residues. CDR3 protein: CASSLQVGSTEAFF. CDR3 bases: TGCGCCAGCAGTCTCCAGGTGGGGTCGACTGAAGCTTTCTTT.

V is TRBV4-2 and J is TRBJ2-2; the D gene is possibly TRBD2 (6 bases). Germline CDR1 and CDR2: LGHNA and YNFKEQ. The length of the CDR3 is 16 residues. The V end lost 4 bases, the J end lost 7 bases, and 19 bases lay between the germline ends. In DNA, the CDR3 is TGTGCCAGCAGCCGCCCACTAGGCGGGGATGTCGGGGAGCTGTTTTTT. Translating gives CASSRPLGGDVGELFF.

The chain has TRBV7-9 and TRBJ1-1; no definite D call. V lost 4 bases and J 6 bases, leaving 9 bases between the germline ends. This CDR3 is 12 amino acids long. Germline assignment: CDR1 SEHNR and CDR2 FQNEAQ (reference sequence). CDR3 region: CASSSRGSEAFF. CDR3 coding DNA: TGTGCCAGCAGCTCCCGAGGGTCTGAAGCTTTCTTT.

Only one count was recorded for this clone. The V gene is TRBV5-4, the J gene TRBJ1-1, with D possibly matching TRBD1 (5 bases). V was trimmed by 6 bases and J by 4 bases, leaving 13 bases between them. The germline V gene encodes CDR1 SGHNT and CDR2 YYREEE (reference sequence). The CDR3 spans 13 residues. This CDR3 is CASTYRGGTEAFF. Written as DNA, the CDR3 is TGTGCCAGCACCTACCGGGGGGGCACTGAAGCTTTCTTT. Using reference TRBV5-4 and TRBJ1-1 for the parts outside the CDR3, the full variable domain is ETGVTQSPTHLIKTRGQQVTLRCSSQSGHNTVSWYQQALGQGPQFIFQYYREEENGRGNFPPRFSGLQFPNYSSELNVNALELDDSALYLCASTYRGGTEAFFGQGTRLTVV.

The chain is built from TRBV3-1 (or the pseudogene TRBV3-2) and TRBJ1-2, with 9 bases identical to TRBD1. With V trimmed by 2 bases and J by 2 bases, 12 bases remained unmatched. Per the germline V gene, CDR1 is LGHDT and CDR2 is YNNKEL (reference sequence). CDR3 size: 18 residues. The CDR3 DNA reads as TGTGCCAGCAGCCAAAGTTCACAGGGACAGGGAAGAAACTATGGCTACACCTTC. Residues: CASSQSSQGQGRNYGYTF.

V and J are TRBV2 and TRBJ2-5; 12 nucleotides line up with TRBD2. Germline CDR1 and CDR2: SNHLY and FYNNEI. J was trimmed by 5 bases and V by 3 bases; bases with no gene match: 7. CDR3 length equals 16 residues. The CDR3 reads CASSDDLAGGHETQYF. The DNA of the CDR3 is TGTGCCAGCAGTGACGATCTAGCGGGGGGGCACGAGACCCAGTACTTC.